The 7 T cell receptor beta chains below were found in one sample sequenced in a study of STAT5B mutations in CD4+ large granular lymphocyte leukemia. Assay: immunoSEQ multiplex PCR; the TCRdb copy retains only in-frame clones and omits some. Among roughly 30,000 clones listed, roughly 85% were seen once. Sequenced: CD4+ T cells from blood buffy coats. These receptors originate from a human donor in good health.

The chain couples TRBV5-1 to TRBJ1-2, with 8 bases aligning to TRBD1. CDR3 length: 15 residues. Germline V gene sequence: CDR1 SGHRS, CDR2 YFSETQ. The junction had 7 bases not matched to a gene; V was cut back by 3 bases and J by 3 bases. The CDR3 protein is CASSSGAGGDYGYTF. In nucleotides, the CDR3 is TGCGCCAGCAGCTCCGGGGCAGGGGGCGACTATGGCTACACCTTC.

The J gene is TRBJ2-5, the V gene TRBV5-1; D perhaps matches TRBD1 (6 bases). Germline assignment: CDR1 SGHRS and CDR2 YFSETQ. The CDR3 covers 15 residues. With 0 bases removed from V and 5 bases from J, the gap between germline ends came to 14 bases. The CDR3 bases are TGCGCCAGCAGCTTGGAACAGGGTCGTGGGGAGACCCAGTACTTC. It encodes CASSLEQGRGETQYF.

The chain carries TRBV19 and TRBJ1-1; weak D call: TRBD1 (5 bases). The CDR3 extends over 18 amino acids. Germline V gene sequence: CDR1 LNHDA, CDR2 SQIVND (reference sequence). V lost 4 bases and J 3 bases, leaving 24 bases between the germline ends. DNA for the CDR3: TGTGCCAGTAGTACCCTGGGACGTGGAGTGATTTCGGACACTGAAGCTTTCTTT. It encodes CASSTLGRGVISDTEAFF. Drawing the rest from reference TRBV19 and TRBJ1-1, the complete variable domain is DGGITQSPKYLFRKEGQNVTLSCEQNLNHDAMYWYRQDPGQGLRLIYYSQIVNDFQKGDIAEGYSVSREKKESFPLTVTSAQKNPTAFYLCASSTLGRGVISDTEAFFGQGTRLTVV.

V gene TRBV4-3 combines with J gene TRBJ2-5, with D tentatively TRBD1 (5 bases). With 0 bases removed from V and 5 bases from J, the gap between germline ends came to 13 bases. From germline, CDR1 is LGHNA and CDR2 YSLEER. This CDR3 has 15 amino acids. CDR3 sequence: CASSQDSGHGETQYF. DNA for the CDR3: TGCGCCAGCAGCCAAGACTCCGGACACGGGGAGACCCAGTACTTC.

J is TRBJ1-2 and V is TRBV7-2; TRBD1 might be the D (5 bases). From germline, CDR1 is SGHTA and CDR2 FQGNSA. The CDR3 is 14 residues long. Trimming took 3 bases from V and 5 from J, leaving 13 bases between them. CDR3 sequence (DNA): TGTGCCAGCAGCTTCCCCGGGGCTCGGTATGGCTACACCTTC. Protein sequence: CASSFPGARYGYTF.

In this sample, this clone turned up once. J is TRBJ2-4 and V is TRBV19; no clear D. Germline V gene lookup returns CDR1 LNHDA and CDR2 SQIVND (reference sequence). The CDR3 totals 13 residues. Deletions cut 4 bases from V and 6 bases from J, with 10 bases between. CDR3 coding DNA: TGTGCCAGTAGTACAAACGGCGGAAACATTCAGTACTTC. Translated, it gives CASSTNGGNIQYF.

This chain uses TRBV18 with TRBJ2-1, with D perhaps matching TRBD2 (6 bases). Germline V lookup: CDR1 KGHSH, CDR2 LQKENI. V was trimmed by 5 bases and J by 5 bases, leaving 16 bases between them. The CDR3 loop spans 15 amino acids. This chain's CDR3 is CASSERGSKDNEQFF. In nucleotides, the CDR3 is TGTGCCAGCTCAGAACGGGGGAGTAAGGACAATGAGCAGTTCTTC.